This entry is about one T cell receptor (beta chain). Its antigen remains unknown. TCRdb used MiXCR to reprocess the 5' RACE reads, holding one entry per CDR3 protein. The sample has some 600,000 distinct CDR3 sequences; 7.1% are singletons. This entry comes from a study of identical twins. Study outcomes and limitations: Abundant cord blood beta clonotypes carried fewer insertions; memory repertoires showed none. Possibly, invariant MAIT and iNKT cells partly confounded zero-insertion analyses. Out-of-frame alpha sequences common to twins were enriched for low generation probability.

J gave up 3 bases and V 5 bases, and 5 bases lay outside the gene matches. The CDR3 consists of 14 residues. The germline V gene has CDR1 MNHNS and CDR2 SASEGT. This same sample was also part of a study on yellow fever vaccine responses in identical twins.

The sample consisted of PBMCs. The chain employs TRBV6-1 and TRBJ2-7, with 9 bases identical to TRBD1. This receptor was identified in a woman aged 18 to 35 in good health. In DNA form, the CDR3 reads TGTGCCAGCAGTATACAGGGGGCCCTCTACGAGCAGTACGTC. This translates into CASSIQGALYEQYV.